This note documents a single T cell receptor (beta chain) sequence. These data come from a study of T cell responses to AZD1222 COVID-19 vaccine. V was trimmed by 9 bases and J by 7 bases, leaving 15 bases between them. CDR3 length: 13 amino acids. TCRdb's table, derived via immunoSEQ multiplex PCR, lists solely in-frame clones and lacks some. The sample records some 100,000 clones, approximately 90% being singletons. The specimen was peripheral blood, collected on day 0 of AZD1222 vaccination. The V and J genes are TRBV23-1 and TRBJ1-4; D perhaps matches TRBD1 (5 bases). TRBV23-1 qualifies as an ORF whose function is uncertain. The source of this sequence is an adult in good health. The CDR3 nucleotides read TGCGCCAGACAGGCGACAATGGGTGAAAAACTGTTTTTT. It encodes CARQATMGEKLFF.